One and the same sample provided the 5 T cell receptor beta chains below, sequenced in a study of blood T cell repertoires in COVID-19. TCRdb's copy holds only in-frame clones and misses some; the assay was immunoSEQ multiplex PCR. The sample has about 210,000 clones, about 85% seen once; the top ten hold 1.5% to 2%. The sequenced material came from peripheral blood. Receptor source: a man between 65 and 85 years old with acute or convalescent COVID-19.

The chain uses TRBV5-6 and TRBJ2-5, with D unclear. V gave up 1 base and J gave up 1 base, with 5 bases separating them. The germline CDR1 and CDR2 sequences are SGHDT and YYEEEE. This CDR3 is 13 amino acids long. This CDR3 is CASSLYGQETQYF. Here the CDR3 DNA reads TGTGCCAGCAGCTTGTACGGCCAAGAGACCCAGTACTTC.

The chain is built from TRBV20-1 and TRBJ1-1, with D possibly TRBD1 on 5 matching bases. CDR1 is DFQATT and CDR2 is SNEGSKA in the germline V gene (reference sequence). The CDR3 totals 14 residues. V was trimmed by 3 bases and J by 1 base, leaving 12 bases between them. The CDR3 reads CSASSGNENTEAFF. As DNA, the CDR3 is TGCAGTGCTAGTTCAGGGAATGAGAACACTGAAGCTTTCTTT.

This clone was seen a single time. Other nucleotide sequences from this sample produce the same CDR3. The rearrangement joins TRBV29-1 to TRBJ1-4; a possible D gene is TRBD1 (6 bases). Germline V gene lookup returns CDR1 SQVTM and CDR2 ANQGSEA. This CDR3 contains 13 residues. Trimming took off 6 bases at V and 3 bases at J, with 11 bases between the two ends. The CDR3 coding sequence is TGCAGCGTCCAGGGGAAAGCTAATGAAAAACTGTTTTTT. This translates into CSVQGKANEKLFF.

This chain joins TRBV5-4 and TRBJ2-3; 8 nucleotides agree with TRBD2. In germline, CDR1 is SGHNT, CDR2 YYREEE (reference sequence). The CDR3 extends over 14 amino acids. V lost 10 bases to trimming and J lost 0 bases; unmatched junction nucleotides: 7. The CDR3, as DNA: TGTGCCGGAAGAAGCGGGGGTAGCACAGATACGCAGTATTTT. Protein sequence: CAGRSGGSTDTQYF.

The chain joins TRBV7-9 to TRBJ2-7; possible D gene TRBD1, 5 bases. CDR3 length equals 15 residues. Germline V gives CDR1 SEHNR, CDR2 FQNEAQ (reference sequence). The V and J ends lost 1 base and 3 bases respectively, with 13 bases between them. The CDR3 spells CASSLVKGRDYEQYF. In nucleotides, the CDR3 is TGTGCCAGCAGCTTAGTGAAGGGGCGAGACTACGAGCAGTACTTC.